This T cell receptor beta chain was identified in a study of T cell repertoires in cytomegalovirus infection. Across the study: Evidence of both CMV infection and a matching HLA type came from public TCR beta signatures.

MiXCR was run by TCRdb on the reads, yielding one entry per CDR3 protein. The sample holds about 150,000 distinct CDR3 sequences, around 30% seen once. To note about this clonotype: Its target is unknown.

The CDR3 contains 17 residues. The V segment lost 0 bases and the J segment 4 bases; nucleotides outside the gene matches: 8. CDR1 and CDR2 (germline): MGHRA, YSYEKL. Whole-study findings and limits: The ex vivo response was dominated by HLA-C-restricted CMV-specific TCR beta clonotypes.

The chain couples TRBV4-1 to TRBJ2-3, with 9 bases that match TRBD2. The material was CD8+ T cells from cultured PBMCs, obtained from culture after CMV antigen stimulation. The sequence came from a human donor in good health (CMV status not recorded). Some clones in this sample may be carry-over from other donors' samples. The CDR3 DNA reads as TGCGCCAGCAGCCAAGACGCTCTAGCGGGGAGGGCAGATACGCAGTATTTT. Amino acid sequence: CASSQDALAGRADTQYF.